Each of the 7 T cell receptor beta chains below was sequenced from the same sample in a study of T cell responses to AZD1222 COVID-19 vaccine. Only in-frame clones appear in the TCRdb table, and some are missing; sequencing was by immunoSEQ multiplex PCR. The data show 65,000 to 80,000 clones, 88% seen once. The specimen comprised peripheral blood, sampled 28 days after the second dose of the MenACWY control vaccine. These receptors came from an adult who received the MenACWY meningococcal vaccine as a control.

There are a few counts of this clone. V gene TRBV20-1 combines with J gene TRBJ1-4, with D possibly matching TRBD1 (6 bases). CDR3 length: 15 residues. Germline CDR1 reads DFQATT; CDR2 reads SNEGSKA (reference sequence). V lost 3 bases and J lost 7, with 18 bases in between. The CDR3 region has the DNA TGCAGTGCTAGTGGGGGCCTCATCAAGGGTGAAAAACTGTTTTTT. It codes for CSASGGLIKGEKLFF.

The CDR3 loop is CASSYPRDTAGNTIYF. The DNA of the CDR3 is TGTGCCAGCAGTTACCCCCGGGACACAGCTGGAAACACCATATATTTT. The genes are TRBV28 and TRBJ1-3, with D maybe TRBD1 (6 bases). This CDR3 region has 16 residues. Germline-derived CDR1 and CDR2 are MDHEN and SYDVKM. The V and J ends lost 4 bases and 2 bases respectively, with 15 bases between them. The variable domain in full, with the rest retrieved from reference TRBV28 and TRBJ1-3, is DVKVTQSSRYLVKRTGEKVFLECVQDMDHENMFWYRQDPGLGLRLIYFSYDVKMKEKGDIPEGYSVSREKKERFSLILESASTNQTSMYLCASSYPRDTAGNTIYFGEGSWLTVV.

V usage is TRBV6-6 and J usage is TRBJ2-3; 9 bases align to TRBD1. The CDR3 runs to 14 residues. Germline values: CDR1 MNHNY, CDR2 SVGAGI (reference sequence). V lost 7 bases and J lost 3; bases outside the gene matches: 5. Written as DNA, the CDR3 is TGTGCCAGCACGCGACAGGGGGTAACAGATACGCAGTATTTT. This translates into CASTRQGVTDTQYF.

The gene calls are TRBV19 and TRBJ1-1; 7 nucleotides agree with TRBD1. The germline gives CDR1 LNHDA, CDR2 SQIVND (reference sequence). The CDR3 loop spans 13 amino acids. The J segment lost 2 bases and the V segment lost 5 bases, leaving 2 bases of the junction unmatched. CDR3 protein: CASSGQVNTEAFF. In DNA form, the CDR3 reads TGTGCCAGTAGTGGACAGGTCAACACTGAAGCTTTCTTT.

The chain carries TRBV14 and TRBJ1-6; D gene unclear. The CDR3 length is 12 residues. V lost 3 bases and J lost 10, with 7 bases in between. Per the germline V gene, CDR1 is SGHDN and CDR2 is FVKESK. The CDR3 region has the DNA TGTGCCAGCAGCCAGGGGAACTCACCCCTCCACTTT. Its protein is CASSQGNSPLHF.

In its sample, this clone was seen a few times. V gene TRBV9 combines with J gene TRBJ1-4, with a possible D match to TRBD1 (5 bases). With 0 bases removed from V and 4 bases from J, the gap between germline ends came to 10 bases. The CDR3 totals 15 residues. Looked up from germline, CDR1 is SGDLS and CDR2 is YYNGEE. For the CDR3, the DNA is TGTGCCAGCAGCGTAGAGTGGGGGTTTAATGAAAAACTGTTTTTT. Protein: CASSVEWGFNEKLFF.

The chain has TRBV6-4 and TRBJ2-1, with D unclear. V was trimmed by 6 bases and J by 5 bases, leaving 17 bases between them. CDR3 length equals 15 residues. Germline values: CDR1 MRHNA, CDR2 SNTAGT. The CDR3 bases are TGTGCCAGCAGGATTGGACGGATTTATGACAATGAGCAGTTCTTC. It yields the protein CASRIGRIYDNEQFF.